Presented here are 2 T cell receptor beta chains from one specimen sequenced in a study of blood T cells in healthy people across ages (dated by TCRdb to 2013 to 2016). Libraries were constructed by 5' RACE. This sample was sequenced with an Illumina HiSeq 2500. A second about 7 to 12 cycle PCR used a sample-barcoded 5' primer and a J-beta primer mix. TCRdb itself trimmed the public reads at Q25 with fastp, ran MiXCR and retained productive beta chains. Rows are unified per CDR3 protein, each entry keeping the most common DNA and genes. This sample comprises more than 750,000 distinct CDR3 sequences, 25% to 30% of them detected only once. The top ten clones comprise 10% of the sample. The same sample was also used in a study of T cells of mothers and their children.

The material sequenced was blood. All receptors derive from a woman between 40 and 50 years old in good health.

This clonotype was counted only a few times. The CDR3 DNA reads as TGCAGTGCGCGGCGGGCCCGAGGGAAAGAGACCCAGTACTTC. This sequence encodes CSARRARGKETQYF. The chain combines TRBV20-1 with TRBJ2-5; a possible D gene is TRBD2 (5 bases). V lost 6 bases to trimming and J lost 3 bases, with 17 bases between them. Germline V CDR1 and CDR2: DFQATT, SNEGSKA (reference sequence). This CDR3 is 14 amino acids long.

This clonotype occurred many times. V is TRBV5-1 and J is TRBJ2-7; D not certain. V gave up 0 bases and J gave up 0 bases, with 13 bases separating them. Germline CDR1 SGHRS, CDR2 YFSETQ. The CDR3 is 16 amino acids. The CDR3 is CASSLAGQTLSYEQYF. The CDR3 region has the DNA TGCGCCAGCAGCTTGGCCGGGCAAACGCTCTCCTACGAGCAGTACTTC.